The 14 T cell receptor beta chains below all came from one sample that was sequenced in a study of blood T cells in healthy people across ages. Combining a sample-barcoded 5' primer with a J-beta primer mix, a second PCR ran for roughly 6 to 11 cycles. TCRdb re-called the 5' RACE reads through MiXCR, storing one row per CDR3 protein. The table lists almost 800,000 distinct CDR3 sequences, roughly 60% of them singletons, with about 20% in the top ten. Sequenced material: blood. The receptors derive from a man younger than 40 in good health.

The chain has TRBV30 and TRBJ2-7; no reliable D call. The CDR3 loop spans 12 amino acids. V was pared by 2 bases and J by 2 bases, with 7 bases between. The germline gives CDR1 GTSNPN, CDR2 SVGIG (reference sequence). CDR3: CAWSQAPYEQYF. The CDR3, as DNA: TGTGCCTGGAGTCAGGCGCCCTACGAGCAGTACTTC.

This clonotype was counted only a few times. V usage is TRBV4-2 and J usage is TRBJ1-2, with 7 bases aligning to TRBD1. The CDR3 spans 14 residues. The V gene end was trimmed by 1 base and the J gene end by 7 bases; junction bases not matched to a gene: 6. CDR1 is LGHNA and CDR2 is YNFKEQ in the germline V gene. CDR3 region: CASSQVQTGSGYTF. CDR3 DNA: TGTGCCAGCAGCCAAGTTCAGACAGGGAGTGGCTACACCTTC.

The CDR3 DNA is TGCGCCAGCAGCGCAGACTCTGGGGCCAACGTCCTGACTTTC. The encoded protein is CASSADSGANVLTF. The J gene is TRBJ2-6, the V gene TRBV5-1; D is unresolved. The CDR3 covers 14 residues. V was shortened by 4 bases and J by 0 bases, with 5 bases between the two germline ends. Germline V gene lookup returns CDR1 SGHRS and CDR2 YFSETQ.

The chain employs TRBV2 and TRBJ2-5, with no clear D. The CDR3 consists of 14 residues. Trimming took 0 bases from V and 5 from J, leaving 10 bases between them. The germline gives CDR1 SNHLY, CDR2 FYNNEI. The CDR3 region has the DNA TGTGCCAGCAGTGAAGCGCTTGCCGCGGAGACCCAGTACTTC. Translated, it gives CASSEALAAETQYF.

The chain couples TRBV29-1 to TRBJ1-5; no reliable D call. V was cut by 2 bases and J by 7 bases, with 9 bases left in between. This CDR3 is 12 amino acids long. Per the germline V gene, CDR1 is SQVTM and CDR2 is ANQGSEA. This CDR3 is CSVEIGGQPQHF. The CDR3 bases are TGCAGCGTTGAAATTGGAGGGCAGCCCCAGCATTTT.

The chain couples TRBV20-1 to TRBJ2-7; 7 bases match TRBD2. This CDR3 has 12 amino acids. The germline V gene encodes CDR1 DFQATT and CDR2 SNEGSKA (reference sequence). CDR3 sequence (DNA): TGCCGGATAGAGCGGGACTACAATGAGCAGTACTTC. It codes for CRIERDYNEQYF.

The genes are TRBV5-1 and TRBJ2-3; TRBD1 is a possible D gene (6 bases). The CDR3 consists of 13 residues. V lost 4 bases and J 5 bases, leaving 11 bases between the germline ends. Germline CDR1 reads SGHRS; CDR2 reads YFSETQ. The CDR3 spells CASSDQGIDTQYF. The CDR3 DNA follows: TGCGCCAGCAGCGACCAGGGGATAGATACGCAGTATTTT.

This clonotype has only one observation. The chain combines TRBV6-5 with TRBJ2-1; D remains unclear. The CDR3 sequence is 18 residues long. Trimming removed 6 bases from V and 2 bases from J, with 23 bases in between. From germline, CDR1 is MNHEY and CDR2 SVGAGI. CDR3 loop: CASSYPDRETYAYNEQFF. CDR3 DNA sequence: TGTGCCAGCAGCTACCCCGACCGCGAGACATATGCCTACAATGAGCAGTTCTTC.

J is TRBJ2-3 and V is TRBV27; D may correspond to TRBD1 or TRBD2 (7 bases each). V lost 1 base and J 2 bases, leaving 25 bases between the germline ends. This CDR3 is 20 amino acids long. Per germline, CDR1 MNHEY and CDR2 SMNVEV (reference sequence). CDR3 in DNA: TGTGCCAGCAGTTTATGGACGGGCAGGGGGGGATTATATCTCACAGATACGCAGTATTTT. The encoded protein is CASSLWTGRGGLYLTDTQYF.

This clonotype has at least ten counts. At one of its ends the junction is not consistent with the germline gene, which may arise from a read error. The CDR3 bases are TGTGCCAGCAGTTTAGGGGTGGTTCGGGAGACCCAGTACTTC. Amino acid sequence: CASSLGVVRETQYF. This chain links TRBV7-2 with TRBJ2-5, with D possibly matching TRBD1 (5 bases). CDR1 is SGHTA, CDR2 FQGNSA, per germline. CDR3 length equals 14 residues.

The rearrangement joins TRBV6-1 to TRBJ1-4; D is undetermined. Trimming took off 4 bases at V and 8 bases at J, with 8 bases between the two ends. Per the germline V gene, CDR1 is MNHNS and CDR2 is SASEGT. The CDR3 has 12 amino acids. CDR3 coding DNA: TGTGCCAGCAGTGTTATCAGAGAAAAACTGTTTTTT. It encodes CASSVIREKLFF.

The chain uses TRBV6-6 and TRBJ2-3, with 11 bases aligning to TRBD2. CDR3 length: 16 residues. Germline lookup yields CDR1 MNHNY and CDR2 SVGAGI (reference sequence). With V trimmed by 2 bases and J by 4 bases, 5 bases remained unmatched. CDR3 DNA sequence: TGTGCCAGCAGTTACCCTAGCGGGGGGTACTCAGATACGCAGTATTTT. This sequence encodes CASSYPSGGYSDTQYF.

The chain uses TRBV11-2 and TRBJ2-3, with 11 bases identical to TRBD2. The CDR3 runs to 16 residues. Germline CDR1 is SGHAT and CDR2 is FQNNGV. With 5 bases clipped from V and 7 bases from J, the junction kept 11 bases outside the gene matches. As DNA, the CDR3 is TGTGCCAGCAGCCAAAATAGCGGGGGGGTCGAATATACGCAGTATTTT. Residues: CASSQNSGGVEYTQYF.

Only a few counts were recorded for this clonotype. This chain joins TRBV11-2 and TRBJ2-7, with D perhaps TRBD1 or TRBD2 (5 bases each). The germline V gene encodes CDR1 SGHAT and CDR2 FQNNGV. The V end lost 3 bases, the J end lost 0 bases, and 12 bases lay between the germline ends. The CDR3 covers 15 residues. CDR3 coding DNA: TGTGCCAGCAGCTTGGATGGGACGGTCTCCTACGAGCAGTACTTC. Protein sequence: CASSLDGTVSYEQYF.